What follows are 31 T cell receptor beta chains derived from one specimen sequenced in a study of vaccination effects on CD4 cells after COVID-19. No cognate antigen is known for these TCRs. Antigen-specific CD4+ T cells were first expanded with viral peptide pools by the ViraFEST assay and only then sequenced. Having been cultured for approximately ten days, the cells underwent CD4+ T cell isolation. Vaccine recipients had no previous SARS-CoV-2 infection; their nucleocapsid antibodies were negative. Sequencing was performed with immunoSEQ multiplex PCR; in TCRdb, only in-frame clones are kept and a portion is missing. The repertoire holds just over 20,000 clones, with roughly two thirds as singletons. Sequencing was performed on CD4+ T cells from PBMCs cultured with HCoV-NL63 spike peptides, taken before COVID-19 vaccination. Receptor source: a human donor who received a COVID-19 vaccine.

The chain employs TRBV27 and TRBJ2-3; D is ambiguous. V was cut by 1 base and J by 5 bases, with 16 bases left in between. This CDR3 contains 16 residues. Germline V gene sequence: CDR1 MNHEY, CDR2 SMNVEV (reference sequence). The CDR3 here is CASSLYLRPGKDTQYF. For the CDR3, the DNA is TGTGCCAGCAGTTTATATCTCCGGCCCGGAAAAGATACGCAGTATTTT.

This clone appeared a single time. CDR3 in DNA: TGCGCCAGCAGCTTCTCACAAGGAGGCGAGACCCAGTACTTC. This translates into CASSFSQGGETQYF. The rearrangement joins TRBV5-1 to TRBJ2-5; D may be TRBD2 (5 bases). V lost 2 bases, J lost 5 bases, and 13 bases lay in between. Germline CDR1 and CDR2: SGHRS and YFSETQ. The length of the CDR3 is 14 residues.

This clone was observed a handful of times. CDR3 in amino acids: CASGLVLGRLSNQPQHF. The CDR3 DNA follows: TGTGCTAGTGGTTTGGTACTAGGGAGACTCAGCAATCAGCCCCAGCATTTT. The chain recombines TRBV12-5 with TRBJ1-5; D is unresolved. Per the germline V gene, CDR1 is LGHNT and CDR2 is FRNRAP. This CDR3 is built from 17 residues. The V and J ends lost 0 bases and 1 base respectively, with 13 bases between them.

The chain combines TRBV11-2 with TRBJ1-1; D not resolved. V was shortened by 6 bases and J by 7 bases, with 18 bases between the two germline ends. The CDR3 loop spans 14 amino acids. Germline-derived CDR1 and CDR2 are SGHAT and FQNNGV. The CDR3 spells CASRQNGPLNEAFF. CDR3 nucleotide sequence: TGTGCCAGCAGACAAAACGGGCCGCTTAATGAAGCTTTCTTT. Filled out from reference TRBV11-2 and TRBJ1-1, the complete variable domain reads EAGVAQSPRYKIIEKRQSVAFWCNPISGHATLYWYQQILGQGPKLLIQFQNNGVVDDSQLPKDRFSAERLKGVDSTLKIQPAKLEDSAVYLCASRQNGPLNEAFFGQGTRLTVV.

This clone was observed a single time. This sequence joins TRBV10-3 and TRBJ2-6; D uncertain. The CDR3 totals 13 residues. From germline, CDR1 is ENHRY and CDR2 SYGVKD. Trimming cost V 7 bases and J 0 bases, with 4 bases left between them. CDR3 sequence (DNA): TGTGCCATCAAGGGCTCTGGGGCCAACGTCCTGACTTTC. This translates into CAIKGSGANVLTF.

J is TRBJ1-5 and V is TRBV6-6; 7 nucleotides agree with TRBD1. V shed 5 bases and J 1 base; nucleotides not matched to a gene: 11. This CDR3 has 17 amino acids. Germline CDR1 reads MNHNY; CDR2 reads SVGAGI (reference sequence). The CDR3 is CASSQRQGTGSNQPQHF. CDR3 nucleotides: TGTGCCAGCAGTCAGAGACAGGGAACGGGAAGCAATCAGCCCCAGCATTTT.

The J gene is TRBJ1-2, the V gene TRBV30, with D unresolved. Trimming removed 2 bases at V and 7 bases at J, with 14 bases between. The CDR3 spans 13 residues. Germline CDR1 is GTSNPN and CDR2 is SVGIG (reference sequence). The DNA for the CDR3 is TGTGCCTGGAGTCCCACCGGACTGCCTGGCTACACCTTC. It codes for CAWSPTGLPGYTF.

The chain is built from TRBV10-3 and TRBJ2-1, with 11 bases that match TRBD2. The V segment lost 0 bases and the J segment 4 bases; nucleotides outside the gene matches: 2. In germline, CDR1 is ENHRY, CDR2 SYGVKD. This CDR3 is 16 amino acids long. CDR3 DNA sequence: TGTGCCATCAGTGAGTCTAGCGGGGGGGTGTACAATGAGCAGTTCTTC. It translates to CAISESSGGVYNEQFF.

The J gene is TRBJ2-7, the V gene TRBV28; D is unclear. This CDR3 is built from 13 residues. The V and J ends lost 2 bases and 2 bases respectively, with 7 bases between them. The germline gives CDR1 MDHEN, CDR2 SYDVKM. The CDR3 sequence: CASSLTGAYEQYF. The CDR3 DNA follows: TGTGCCAGCAGTTTAACTGGGGCCTACGAGCAGTACTTC.

The CDR3, as DNA: TGTGCCAGCACCAAGACTAGCGGGGATTACGAGCAGTACTTC. This gives the protein CASTKTSGDYEQYF. This rearrangement joins TRBV7-9 to TRBJ2-7, with 11 bases that match TRBD2. V dropped 7 bases and J dropped 4; count of bases not matched to a gene: 6. The CDR3 length is 14 residues. Germline values: CDR1 SEHNR, CDR2 FQNEAQ (reference sequence).

This sequence joins TRBV19 and TRBJ2-7; 15 bases map to TRBD2. The J segment lost 2 bases and the V segment lost 5 bases, leaving 4 bases of the junction unmatched. The CDR3 length is 16 residues. In germline, CDR1 is LNHDA, CDR2 SQIVND (reference sequence). This CDR3 is CASSVGLAGGPYEQYF. CDR3 DNA sequence: TGTGCCAGTAGTGTGGGACTAGCGGGGGGTCCCTACGAGCAGTACTTC.

The V and J genes are TRBV19 and TRBJ1-5; TRBD1 might be the D (6 bases). The CDR3 length is 15 residues. The germline V gene encodes CDR1 LNHDA and CDR2 SQIVND (reference sequence). The V gene lost 2 bases and the J gene lost 7 bases, with 15 bases spanning the gap. In DNA form, the CDR3 reads TGTGCCAGTAGTATAATAGGGGGAGGCGGACAGCCCCAGCATTTT. Protein product: CASSIIGGGGQPQHF.

The chain employs TRBV6-2 or TRBV6-3 and TRBJ2-7; D may be TRBD1 (5 bases). The CDR3 is made up of 13 amino acids. Trimming cost V 0 bases and J 2 bases, with 5 bases left between them. The germline V gene encodes CDR1 MNHEY and CDR2 SVGEGT. The CDR3 region is CASSYSDTYEQYF. In nucleotides, the CDR3 is TGTGCCAGCAGTTACTCGGACACCTACGAGCAGTACTTC.

The chain employs TRBV19 and TRBJ1-2, with D hard to call. Per the germline V gene, CDR1 is LNHDA and CDR2 is SQIVND (reference sequence). V lost 3 bases and J lost 4, with 3 bases in between. CDR3 length: 11 amino acids. The CDR3 spells CASSMAYGYTF. The CDR3 DNA is TGTGCCAGTAGTATGGCCTATGGCTACACCTTC.

The chain links TRBV4-1 to TRBJ1-1; TRBD1 might be the D (5 bases). Trimming removed 4 bases at V and 6 bases at J, with 15 bases between. This CDR3 is 14 amino acids long. CDR1 is MGHRA, CDR2 YSYEKL, per germline. The CDR3 nucleotides are TGCGCCAGCAGCCGGATTGACAGAGACCCTGAAGCTTTCTTT. Protein: CASSRIDRDPEAFF.

The rearrangement links TRBV6-5 to TRBJ2-1; D not certain. The V end lost 5 bases, the J end lost 4 bases, and 12 bases lay between the germline ends. The CDR3 sequence is 14 residues long. The germline V gene has CDR1 MNHEY and CDR2 SVGAGI. CDR3 in amino acids: CASSTSGVYNEQFF. As DNA, the CDR3 is TGTGCCAGCAGTACCTCCGGCGTTTACAATGAGCAGTTCTTC.

V is TRBV5-5 and J is TRBJ1-1; D call uncertain. CDR3 length equals 14 residues. The V and J ends lost 0 bases and 2 bases respectively, with 8 bases between them. Germline CDR1 SGHKS, CDR2 YYEKEE (reference sequence). The CDR3 is CASSLADGNTEAFF. The CDR3 DNA is TGTGCCAGCAGCTTGGCAGACGGCAACACTGAAGCTTTCTTT. Combining the CDR3 with reference TRBV5-5 and TRBJ1-1 gives the whole variable domain DAGVTQSPTHLIKTRGQQVTLRCSPISGHKSVSWYQQVLGQGPQFIFQYYEKEERGRGNFPDRFSARQFPNYSSELNVNALLLGDSALYLCASSLADGNTEAFFGQGTRLTVV.

The chain recombines TRBV18 with TRBJ1-4; the match to TRBD1 covers 7 bases. The V and J ends lost 3 bases and 10 bases, in that order; junction bases with no gene match: 11. Germline V gene data show CDR1 as KGHSH and CDR2 as LQKENI. This CDR3 is 15 amino acids long. The CDR3 protein is CASSPSHSTGRKLFF. For the CDR3, the DNA is TGTGCCAGCTCACCCTCGCACTCGACAGGGAGAAAACTGTTTTTT.

V usage is TRBV19 and J usage is TRBJ2-7; 9 nucleotides match TRBD1. The CDR3 is made up of 16 amino acids. CDR1 is LNHDA, CDR2 SQIVND, per germline (reference sequence). The V gene end was trimmed by 4 bases and the J gene end by 0 bases; junction bases not matched to a gene: 7. The CDR3 nucleotides read TGTGCCAGTAGTAGCCCGGACAGGGGTCCCTCCTACGAGCAGTACTTC. Translating it yields CASSSPDRGPSYEQYF.

This rearrangement joins TRBV4-1 to TRBJ1-4; no definite D call. Germline V gene sequence: CDR1 MGHRA, CDR2 YSYEKL. CDR3 length: 16 amino acids. V lost 0 bases and J lost 8, with 16 bases in between. The CDR3, as DNA: TGCGCCAGCAGCCAAGAAACAACGGTCAGCGGGGAAAAACTGTTTTTT. The encoded protein is CASSQETTVSGEKLFF.

V gene TRBV5-6 combines with J gene TRBJ2-7, with D possibly TRBD1 on 6 matching bases. V was clipped by 2 bases and J by 2 bases, with 17 bases between them. Germline lookup yields CDR1 SGHDT and CDR2 YYEEEE. The CDR3 covers 16 residues. The CDR3 nucleotides are TGTGCCAGCAGCTTAGGATCTGGACAGAGGCCCTACGAGCAGTACTTC. Protein product: CASSLGSGQRPYEQYF.

V usage is TRBV21-1 and J usage is TRBJ1-5; the DNA was not used to check the table's D call, TRBD1. TRBV21-1 is annotated as a pseudogene. CDR3 size: 21 residues. CDR3 in amino acids: CASSKTVGYTSTGGKNQPQHF. In DNA, the CDR3 is TGTGCCAGCAGCAAAACCGTTGGGTATACCTCGACAGGGGGGAAAAATCAGCCCCAGCATTTT.

The V call is TRBV18, the J call TRBJ2-6; D not resolved. Germline-derived CDR1 and CDR2 are KGHSH and LQKENI. V was clipped by 0 bases and J by 1 base, with 4 bases between them. The CDR3 totals 15 residues. CDR3 in amino acids: CASSPPRSGANVLTF. CDR3 bases: TGTGCCAGCTCACCACCGAGGTCTGGGGCCAACGTCCTGACTTTC.

This rearrangement joins TRBV5-1 to TRBJ1-5, with D maybe TRBD1 (6 bases). CDR3 length: 16 amino acids. CDR1 is SGHRS, CDR2 YFSETQ, per germline. V lost 0 bases, J lost 5 bases, and 15 bases lay in between. The CDR3 is CASSLAEGGPDQPQHF. CDR3 nucleotide sequence: TGCGCCAGCAGCTTGGCGGAAGGGGGACCCGATCAGCCCCAGCATTTT.

The chain combines TRBV7-3 with TRBJ2-1; TRBD2 is a possible D gene (5 bases). Germline V gene sequence: CDR1 SGHTA, CDR2 FQGTGA. The CDR3 is 16 residues long. The V end lost 3 bases, the J end lost 4 bases, and 16 bases lay between the germline ends. The CDR3 loop reads CASSLAASTVYNEQFF. CDR3 coding DNA: TGTGCCAGCAGCTTGGCGGCTAGCACCGTTTACAATGAGCAGTTCTTC.

CDR3 amino acids: CASSRDLDQPQHF. The CDR3, as DNA: TGTGCCAGCAGCCGAGACCTGGACCAGCCCCAGCATTTT. The chain couples TRBV12-3 or TRBV12-4 to TRBJ1-5; D ambiguous. The CDR3 is 13 amino acids. Trimming left V 6 bases short and J 7 bases short, with 13 bases between.

This chain links TRBV5-4 with TRBJ2-1; 10 bases map to TRBD1. Germline V gene lookup returns CDR1 SGHNT and CDR2 YYREEE (reference sequence). The trim removed 4 bases at V and 8 bases at J, leaving 12 bases unmatched. The CDR3 runs to 16 residues. CDR3 sequence (DNA): TGTGCCAGCAGCCAATTTGACAGGGGGCGCAGGGATGAGCAGTTCTTC. Amino acids: CASSQFDRGRRDEQFF.

This clone showed up just a few times. The CDR3 is CSATPTGEQFF. CDR3 nucleotide sequence: TGCAGTGCTACCCCGACGGGCGAGCAGTTCTTC. The chain is built from TRBV20-1 and TRBJ2-1; D is undetermined. V dropped 4 bases and J dropped 10 bases, with 11 bases sitting between them. The CDR3 spans 11 residues. CDR1 and CDR2 from the germline V gene are DFQATT and SNEGSKA (reference sequence).

The count of this clone is one. V is TRBV30 and J is TRBJ1-3; D gene ambiguous. The V and J ends lost 1 base and 0 bases respectively, with 10 bases between them. The length of the CDR3 is 15 residues. Germline values: CDR1 GTSNPN, CDR2 SVGIG (reference sequence). The CDR3 is CAWSGKRNSGNTIYF. The CDR3 coding sequence is TGTGCCTGGAGTGGTAAAAGAAACTCTGGAAACACCATATATTTT.

This CDR3 is CASSYSRDQETQYF. CDR3 nucleotide sequence: TGTGCCAGCAGTTACTCTAGAGATCAAGAGACCCAGTACTTC. The chain combines TRBV6-5 with TRBJ2-5, with D uncertain. There are 14 residues in the CDR3. V was cut by 0 bases and J by 2 bases, with 7 bases left in between. Germline V gives CDR1 MNHEY, CDR2 SVGAGI.

J is TRBJ2-4 and V is TRBV4-3; 7 positions agree with TRBD1. The CDR3 runs to 16 residues. After removal of 1 base from V and 4 bases from J, the junction contained 7 bases not matched to a gene. Germline CDR1 reads LGHNA; CDR2 reads YSLEER. The CDR3 here is CASSQVWQGEKNIQYF. The CDR3 region has the DNA TGCGCCAGCAGCCAAGTATGGCAGGGGGAGAAAAACATTCAGTACTTC.